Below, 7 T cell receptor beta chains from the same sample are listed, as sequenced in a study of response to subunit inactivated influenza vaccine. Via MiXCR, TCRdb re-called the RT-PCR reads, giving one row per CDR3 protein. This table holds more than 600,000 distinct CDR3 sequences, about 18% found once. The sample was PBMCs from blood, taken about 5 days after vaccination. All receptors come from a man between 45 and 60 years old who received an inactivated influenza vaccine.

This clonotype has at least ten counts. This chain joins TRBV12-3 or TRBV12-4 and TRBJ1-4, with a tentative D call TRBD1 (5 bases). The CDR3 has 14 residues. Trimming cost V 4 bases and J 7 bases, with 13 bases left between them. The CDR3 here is CASSWSGAGEKLFF. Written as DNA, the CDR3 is TGTGCCAGCAGTTGGTCCGGGGCTGGTGAAAAACTGTTTTTT.

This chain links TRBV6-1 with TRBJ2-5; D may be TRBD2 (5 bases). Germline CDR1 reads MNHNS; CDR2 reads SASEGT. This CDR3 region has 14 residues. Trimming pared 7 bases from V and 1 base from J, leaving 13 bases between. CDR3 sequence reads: CASTATGFQETQYF. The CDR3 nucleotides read TGTGCCAGCACAGCGACGGGATTCCAAGAGACCCAGTACTTC.

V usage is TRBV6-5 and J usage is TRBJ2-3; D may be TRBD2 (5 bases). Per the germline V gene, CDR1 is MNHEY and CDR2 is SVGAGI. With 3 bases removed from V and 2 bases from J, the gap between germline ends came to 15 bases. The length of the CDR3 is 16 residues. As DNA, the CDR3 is TGTGCCAGCAGTTATGAGCCAGCGGACCTCACAGATACGCAGTATTTT. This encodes CASSYEPADLTDTQYF.

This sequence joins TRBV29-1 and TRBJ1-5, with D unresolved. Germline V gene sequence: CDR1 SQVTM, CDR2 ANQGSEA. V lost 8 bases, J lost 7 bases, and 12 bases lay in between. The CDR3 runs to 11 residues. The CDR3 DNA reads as TGCAGCCCTGTGGATGGCCAGCCCCAGCATTTT. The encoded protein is CSPVDGQPQHF.

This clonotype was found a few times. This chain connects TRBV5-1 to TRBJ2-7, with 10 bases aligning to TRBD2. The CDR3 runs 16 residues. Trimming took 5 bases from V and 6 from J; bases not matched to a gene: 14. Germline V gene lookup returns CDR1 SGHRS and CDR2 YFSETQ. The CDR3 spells CASSTRPGTSVAEQYF. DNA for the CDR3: TGCGCCAGCAGTACCAGGCCCGGGACTAGCGTGGCCGAGCAGTACTTC.

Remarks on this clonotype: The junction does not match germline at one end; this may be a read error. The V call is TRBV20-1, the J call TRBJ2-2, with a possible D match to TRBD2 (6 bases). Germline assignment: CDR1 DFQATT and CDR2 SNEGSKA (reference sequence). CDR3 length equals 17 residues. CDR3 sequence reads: CCARDFESQGGTGELFF. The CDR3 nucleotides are TGCTGTGCTAGAGATTTCGAGTCCCAGGGAGGCACCGGGGAGCTGTTTTTT.

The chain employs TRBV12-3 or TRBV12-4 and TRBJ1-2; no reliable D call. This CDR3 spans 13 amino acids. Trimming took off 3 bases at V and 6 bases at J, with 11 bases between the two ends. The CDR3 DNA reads TGTGCCAGCAGTTTGCTCCTCGGCGATGGCTACACCTTC. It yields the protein CASSLLLGDGYTF.